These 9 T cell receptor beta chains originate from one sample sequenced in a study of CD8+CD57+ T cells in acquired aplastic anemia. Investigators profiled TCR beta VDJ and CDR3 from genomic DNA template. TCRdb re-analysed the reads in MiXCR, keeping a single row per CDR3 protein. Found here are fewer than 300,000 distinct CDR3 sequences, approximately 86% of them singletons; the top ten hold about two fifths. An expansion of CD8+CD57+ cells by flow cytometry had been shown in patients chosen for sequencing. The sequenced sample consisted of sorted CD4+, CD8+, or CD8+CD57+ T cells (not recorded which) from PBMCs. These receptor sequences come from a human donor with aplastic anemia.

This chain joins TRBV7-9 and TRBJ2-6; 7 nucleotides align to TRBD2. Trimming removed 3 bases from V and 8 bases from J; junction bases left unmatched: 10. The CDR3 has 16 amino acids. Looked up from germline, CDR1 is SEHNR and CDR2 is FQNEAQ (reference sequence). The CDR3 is CASSFTSAKRTNVLTF. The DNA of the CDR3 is TGTGCCAGCAGCTTTACTAGCGCAAAGAGGACCAACGTCCTGACTTTC. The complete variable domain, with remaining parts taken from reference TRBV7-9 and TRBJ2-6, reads DTGVSQNPRHKITKRGQNVTFRCDPISEHNRLYWYRQTLGQGPEFLTYFQNEAQLEKSRLLSDRFSAERPKGSFSTLEIQRTEQGDSAMYLCASSFTSAKRTNVLTFGAGSRLTVL.

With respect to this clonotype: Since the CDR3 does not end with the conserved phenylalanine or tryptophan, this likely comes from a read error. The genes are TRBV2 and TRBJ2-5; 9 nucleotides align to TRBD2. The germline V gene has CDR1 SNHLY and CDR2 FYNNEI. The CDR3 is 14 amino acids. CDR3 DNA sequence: TGTGCCACCAGCGGGGGGACCGGGCAAGAGGCCCAGTACGTC. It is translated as CATSGGTGQEAQYV.

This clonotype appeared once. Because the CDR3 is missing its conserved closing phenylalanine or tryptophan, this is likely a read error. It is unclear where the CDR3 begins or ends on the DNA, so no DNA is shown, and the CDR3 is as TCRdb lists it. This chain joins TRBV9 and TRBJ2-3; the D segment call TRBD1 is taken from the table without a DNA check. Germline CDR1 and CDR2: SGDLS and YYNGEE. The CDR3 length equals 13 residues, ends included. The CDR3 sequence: CASSVYGTGGSDL.

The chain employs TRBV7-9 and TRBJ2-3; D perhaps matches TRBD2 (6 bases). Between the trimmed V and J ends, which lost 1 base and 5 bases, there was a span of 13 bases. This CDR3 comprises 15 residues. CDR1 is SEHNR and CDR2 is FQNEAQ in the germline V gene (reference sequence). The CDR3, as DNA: TGTGCCAGCAGCTTAGGCGGGGCCTTAGGAGATACGCAGTATTTT. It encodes CASSLGGALGDTQYF.

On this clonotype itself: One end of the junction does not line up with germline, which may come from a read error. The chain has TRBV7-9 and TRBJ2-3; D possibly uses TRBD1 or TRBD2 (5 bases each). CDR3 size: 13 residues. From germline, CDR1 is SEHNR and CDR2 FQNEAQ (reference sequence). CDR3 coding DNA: TGTGCCAGCGGCTTTCGGGGAACAGAGGGGAAGGATTTT. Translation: CASGFRGTEGKDF.

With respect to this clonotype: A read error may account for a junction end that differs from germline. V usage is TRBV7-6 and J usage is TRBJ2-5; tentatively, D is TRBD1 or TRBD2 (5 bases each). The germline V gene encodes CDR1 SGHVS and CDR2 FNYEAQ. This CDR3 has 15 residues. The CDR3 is CASSSVSGSEAFLFF. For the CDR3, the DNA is TGTGCCAGCAGCTCCGTGTCAGGGAGTGAAGCTTTCTTGTTCTTC.

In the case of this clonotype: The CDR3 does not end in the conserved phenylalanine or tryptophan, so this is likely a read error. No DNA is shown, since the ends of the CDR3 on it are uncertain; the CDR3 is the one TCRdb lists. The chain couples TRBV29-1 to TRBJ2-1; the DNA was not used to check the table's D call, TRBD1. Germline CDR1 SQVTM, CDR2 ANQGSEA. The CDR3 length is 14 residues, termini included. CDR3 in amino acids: CSVEGRGYGYTFGS.

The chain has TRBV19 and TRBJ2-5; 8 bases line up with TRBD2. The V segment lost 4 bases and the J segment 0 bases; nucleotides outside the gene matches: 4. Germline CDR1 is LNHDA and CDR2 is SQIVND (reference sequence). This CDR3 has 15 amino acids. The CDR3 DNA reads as TGTGCCAGTAGTACCCAGCGGGGGTACCAAGAGACCCAGTACTTC. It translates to CASSTQRGYQETQYF.

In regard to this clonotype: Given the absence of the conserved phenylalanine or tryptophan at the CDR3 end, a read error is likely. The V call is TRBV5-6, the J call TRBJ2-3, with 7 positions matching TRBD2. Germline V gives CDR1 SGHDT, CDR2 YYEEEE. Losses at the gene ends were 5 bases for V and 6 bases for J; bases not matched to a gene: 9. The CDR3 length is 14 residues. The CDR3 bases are TGTGCCAGCAGGGGGGGGGGTGATCCCGATACGCAGTATCTT. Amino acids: CASRGGGDPDTQYL.